This T cell receptor (beta chain) came from a study of tumor-infiltrating lymphocytes in primary liver carcinoma. The study's findings and limits: Tumor-blood pairs (like tumor-adjacent pairs) overlapped less than tumor region pairs did.

The source material, roughly 20-31 mg of unsorted bulk tissue, was used to co-extract RNA and DNA. Using a constant-region primer together with ProtoScript II reverse transcriptase, TCR beta cDNA was made from about 500 ng of total RNA. Each TCR beta library was derived from three nested multiplex PCR rounds that employed slightly modified ARM-PCR. The opening two PCR rounds, nine to eleven cycles each, paired TRBV1-TRBV30 forward primers with a C-beta reverse primer. Using its own MiXCR run on the multiplex PCR reads, TCRdb lists one record per CDR3 protein. The table lists about 99,000 distinct CDR3 sequences, 55% to 70% of them singletons. The germline V gene has CDR1 MGHRA and CDR2 YSYEKL. V lost 1 base and J lost 4, with 8 bases in between. The CDR3 extends over 14 amino acids. In its sample, this clonotype was seen many times. What it recognizes is unknown.

The sample was liver tumor tissue from sampling region 5. Subset denoted: tumor region T5, tumor centre. The rearrangement links TRBV4-1 to TRBJ1-5; D gene unclear. This clonotype was sampled from a woman in her fifties or sixties with primary liver carcinoma and hepatitis B virus infection. As DNA, the CDR3 is TGCGCCAGCAGCCAAGTGCGGGGAAATCAGCCCCAGCATTTT. Translating gives CASSQVRGNQPQHF.